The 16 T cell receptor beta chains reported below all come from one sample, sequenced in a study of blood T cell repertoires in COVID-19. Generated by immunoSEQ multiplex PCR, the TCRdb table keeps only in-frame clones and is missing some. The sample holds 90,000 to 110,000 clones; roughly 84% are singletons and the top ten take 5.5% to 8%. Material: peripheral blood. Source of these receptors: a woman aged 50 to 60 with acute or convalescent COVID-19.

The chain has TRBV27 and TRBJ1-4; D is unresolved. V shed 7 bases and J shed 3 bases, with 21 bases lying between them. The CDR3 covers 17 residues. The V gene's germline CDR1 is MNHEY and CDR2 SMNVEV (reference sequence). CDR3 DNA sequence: TGTGCCAGCAAGGTGGGAGGGAAGGAGGTGGCTAATGAAAAACTGTTTTTT. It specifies CASKVGGKEVANEKLFF.

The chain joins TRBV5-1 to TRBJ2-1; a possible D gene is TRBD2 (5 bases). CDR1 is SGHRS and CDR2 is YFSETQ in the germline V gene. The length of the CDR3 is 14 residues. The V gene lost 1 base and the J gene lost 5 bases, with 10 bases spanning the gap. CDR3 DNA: TGCGCCAGCAGCTTGAGAGGGCCAGACAATGAGCAGTTCTTC. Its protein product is CASSLRGPDNEQFF.

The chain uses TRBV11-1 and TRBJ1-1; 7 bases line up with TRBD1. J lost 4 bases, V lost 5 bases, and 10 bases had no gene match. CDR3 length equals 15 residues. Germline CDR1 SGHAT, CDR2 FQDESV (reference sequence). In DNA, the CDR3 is TGTGCCAGCAGCCCCCGACGACAGGGAGGCACTGAAGCTTTCTTT. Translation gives CASSPRRQGGTEAFF.

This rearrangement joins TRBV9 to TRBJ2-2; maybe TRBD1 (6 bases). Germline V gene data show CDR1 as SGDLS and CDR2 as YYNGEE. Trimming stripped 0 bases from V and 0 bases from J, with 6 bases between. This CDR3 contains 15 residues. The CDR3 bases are TGTGCCAGCAGCGTAGGGACAGCGAACACCGGGGAGCTGTTTTTT. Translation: CASSVGTANTGELFF.

This CDR3 reads CASSLGGADGYTF. CDR3 nucleotide sequence: TGCGCCAGCAGCTTAGGGGGCGCAGATGGCTACACCTTC. The V call is TRBV5-1, the J call TRBJ1-2; 7 bases map to TRBD1. CDR3 length equals 13 residues. The germline V gene encodes CDR1 SGHRS and CDR2 YFSETQ. V shed 2 bases and J 6 bases; nucleotides not matched to a gene: 4.

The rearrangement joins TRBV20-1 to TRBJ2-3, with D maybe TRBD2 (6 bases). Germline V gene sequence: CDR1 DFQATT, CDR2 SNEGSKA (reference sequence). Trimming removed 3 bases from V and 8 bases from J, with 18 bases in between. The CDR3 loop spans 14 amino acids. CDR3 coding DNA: TGCAGTGCTAGTTCGGGACTGCCTCGGGGTACGCAGTATTTT. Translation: CSASSGLPRGTQYF.

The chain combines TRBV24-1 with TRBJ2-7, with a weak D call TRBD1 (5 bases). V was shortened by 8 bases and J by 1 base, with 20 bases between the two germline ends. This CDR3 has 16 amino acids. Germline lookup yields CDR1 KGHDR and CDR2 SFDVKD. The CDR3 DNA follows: TGTGCCACCAAGAGATGGGGCAGGGTCTCATCCTACGAGCAGTACTTC. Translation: CATKRWGRVSSYEQYF.

This chain's CDR3 is CASSIAGTVDEKLFF. The CDR3 DNA sequence: TGTGCCAGTAGTATAGCCGGGACAGTTGATGAAAAACTGTTTTTT. The rearrangement uses TRBV19 and TRBJ1-4; 7 nucleotides match TRBD1. The CDR3 spans 15 residues. CDR1 is LNHDA, CDR2 SQIVND, per germline (reference sequence). Trimming at V came to 1 base and at J to 6 bases, leaving 5 bases not matched to a gene.

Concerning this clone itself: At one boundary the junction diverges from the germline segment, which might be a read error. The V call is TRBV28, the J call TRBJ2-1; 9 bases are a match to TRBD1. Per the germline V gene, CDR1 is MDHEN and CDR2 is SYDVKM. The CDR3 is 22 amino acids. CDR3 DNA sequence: TGTGCCAGCAGTTTGCCCGTCTTATGGGACAGGGACCTTTTTGCGGAAGACAATCAGCAGTTCTTC. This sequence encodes CASSLPVLWDRDLFAEDNQQFF.

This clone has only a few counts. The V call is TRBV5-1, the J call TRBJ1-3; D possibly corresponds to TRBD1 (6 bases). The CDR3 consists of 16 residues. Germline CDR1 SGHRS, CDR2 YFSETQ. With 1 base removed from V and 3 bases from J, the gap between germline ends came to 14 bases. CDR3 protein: CASSLFPGEGGNTIYF. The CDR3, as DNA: TGCGCCAGCAGCTTGTTCCCAGGGGAAGGTGGAAACACCATATATTTT.

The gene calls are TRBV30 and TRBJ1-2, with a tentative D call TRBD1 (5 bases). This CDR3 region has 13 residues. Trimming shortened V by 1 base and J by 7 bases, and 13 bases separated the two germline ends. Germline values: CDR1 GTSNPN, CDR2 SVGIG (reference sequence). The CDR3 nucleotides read TGTGCCTGGAGTGCACAGGAAGATTCTGGCTACACCTTC. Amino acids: CAWSAQEDSGYTF.

CDR3 sequence (DNA): TGTGCCAGCAGCTTAAGGCAGGGCGGTAATAATTCACCCCTCCACTTT. It encodes CASSLRQGGNNSPLHF. The chain carries TRBV7-2 and TRBJ1-6; D might be TRBD1 (5 bases). Germline assignment: CDR1 SGHTA and CDR2 FQGNSA. The V and J ends lost 2 bases and 5 bases respectively, with 13 bases between them. The CDR3 loop spans 16 amino acids.

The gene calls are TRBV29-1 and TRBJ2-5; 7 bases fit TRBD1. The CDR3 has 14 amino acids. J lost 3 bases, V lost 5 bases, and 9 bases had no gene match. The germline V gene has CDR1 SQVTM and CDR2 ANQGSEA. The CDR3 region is CSVFTTGREETQYF. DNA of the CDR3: TGCAGCGTTTTTACGACAGGGAGAGAAGAGACCCAGTACTTC.

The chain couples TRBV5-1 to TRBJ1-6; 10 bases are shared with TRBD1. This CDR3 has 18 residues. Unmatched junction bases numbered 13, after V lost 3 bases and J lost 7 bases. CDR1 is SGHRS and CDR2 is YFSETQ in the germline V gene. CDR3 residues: CASSWTLTGTGDNSPLHF. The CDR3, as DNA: TGCGCCAGCAGCTGGACCCTTACCGGGACAGGGGACAATTCACCCCTCCACTTT.

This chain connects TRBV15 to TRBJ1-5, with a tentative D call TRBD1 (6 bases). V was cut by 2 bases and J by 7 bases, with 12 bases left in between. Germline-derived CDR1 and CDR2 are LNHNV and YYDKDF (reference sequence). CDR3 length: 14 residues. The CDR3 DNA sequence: TGTGCCACCAGCAGACCAGGGGATCAACAGCCCCAGCATTTT. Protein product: CATSRPGDQQPQHF.

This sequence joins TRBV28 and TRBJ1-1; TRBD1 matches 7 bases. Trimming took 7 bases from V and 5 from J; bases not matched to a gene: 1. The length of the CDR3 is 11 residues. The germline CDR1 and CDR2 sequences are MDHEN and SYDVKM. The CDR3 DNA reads TGTGCCAGCACAGGGGGGACTGAAGCTTTCTTT. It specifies CASTGGTEAFF.